Here is one TCR beta chain with its context. What it binds is not known. With 60 Vbeta and 13 Jbeta primers, the PCR was carried out. The data were produced by immunoSEQ multiplex PCR, yet TCRdb's version contains in-frame clones alone and is incomplete. The sample lists around 140,000 clones; around 83% were seen once. V dropped 0 bases and J dropped 8; count of bases not matched to a gene: 9. From germline, CDR1 is LGHNA and CDR2 YNFKEQ. The CDR3 sequence is 16 residues long. The data originate from a study of cytomegalovirus exposure and HLA in healthy donors. Study findings and constraints: In a later analysis, at a false discovery rate of 0.05, 15,000 to 20,000 TCR beta sequences were associated with HLA alleles. Some highly shared sequence variants likely arose as a pipeline artifact. Reportedly, a later analysis found an Asian-associated ancestry cluster had fewer N-insertions than the approximately 700-donor mean.

Material for sequencing was PBMCs. The origin of this receptor is a woman aged 50 to 60 in good health and CMV-seropositive. V gene TRBV4-2 combines with J gene TRBJ2-1; 8 bases match TRBD2. CDR3 sequence reads: CASSQEKLAEDYEQFF. The CDR3 DNA reads as TGTGCCAGCAGCCAAGAAAAACTAGCGGAGGACTATGAGCAGTTCTTC.